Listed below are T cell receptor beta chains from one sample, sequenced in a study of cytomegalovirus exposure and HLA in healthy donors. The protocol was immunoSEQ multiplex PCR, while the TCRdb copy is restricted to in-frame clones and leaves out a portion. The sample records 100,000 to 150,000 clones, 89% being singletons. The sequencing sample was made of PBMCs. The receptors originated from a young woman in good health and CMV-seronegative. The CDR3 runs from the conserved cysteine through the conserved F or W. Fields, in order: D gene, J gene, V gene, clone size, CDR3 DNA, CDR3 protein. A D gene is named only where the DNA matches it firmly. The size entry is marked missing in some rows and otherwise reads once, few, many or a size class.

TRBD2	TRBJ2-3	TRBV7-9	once	TGTGCCAGCAGCTTAGGGGCGAGGGGAGGGACAGATACGCAGTATTTT	CASSLGARGGTDTQYF
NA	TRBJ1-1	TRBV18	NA	TGTGCCAGCTCACCCCTGGGGGGGAACACTGAAGCTTTCTTT	CASSPLGGNTEAFF
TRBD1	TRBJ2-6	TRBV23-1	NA	TGCGCCAGCAGTCGCCACCCCGGCAGGGGGCTCGCTGGGGCCAACGTCCTGACTTTC	CASSRHPGRGLAGANVLTF
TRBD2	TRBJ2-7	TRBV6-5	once	TGTGCCAGCAGTTACTCTAGCGGGAGCTCCTACGAGCAGTACTTC	CASSYSSGSSYEQYF
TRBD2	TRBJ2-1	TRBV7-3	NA	TGTGCCAGCTCGGCGGGAGTATACAATGAGCAGTTCTTC	CASSAGVYNEQFF
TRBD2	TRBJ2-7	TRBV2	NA	TGTGCCAGCCAAACGGGACTAGTGAACGAGCAGTACTTC	CASQTGLVNEQYF
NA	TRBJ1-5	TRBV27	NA	TGTGCCAGCAGTTTTCCCATTATTTGGCAGGGGAACATAGGCAATCAGCCCCAGCATTTT	CASSFPIIWQGNIGNQPQHF
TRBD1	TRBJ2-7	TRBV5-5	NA	TGTGCCAGCAGTTGGGACAGGGGCCCCTACGAGCAGTACTTC	CASSWDRGPYEQYF
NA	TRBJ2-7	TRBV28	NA	TGTGCCAGCAGTACTTTTCACGAGCAGTACTTC	CASSTFHEQYF
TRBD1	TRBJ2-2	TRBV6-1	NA	TGTGCCAGCAGTGTTCGGACAGGGGGCTTTACCGGGGAGCTGTTTTTT	CASSVRTGGFTGELFF
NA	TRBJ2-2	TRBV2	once	TGTGCCAGCAGTGGGACTATTAACACCGGGGAGCTGTTTTTT	CASSGTINTGELFF
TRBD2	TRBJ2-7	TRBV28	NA	TGTGCCAGCAGTTTTAGGGCTAGCGGCCCCTACGAGCAGTACTTC	CASSFRASGPYEQYF
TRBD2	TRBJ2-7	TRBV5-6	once	TGTGCCAGCAGTGTCCCAGCGGGGGGCGGGTCCGAGCAGTACTTC	CASSVPAGGGSEQYF
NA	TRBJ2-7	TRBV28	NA	TGTGCCAGCAGCTTGGGGGCGGACGAGCAGTACTTC	CASSLGADEQYF
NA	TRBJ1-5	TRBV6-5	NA	TGTGCCAGCAGACTCACAGCCGATAGCAATCAGCCCCAGCATTTT	CASRLTADSNQPQHF
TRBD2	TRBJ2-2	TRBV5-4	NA	TGTGCCAGCAGCAGAGGAAGCGGGAGCACCGGGGAGCTGTTTTTT	CASSRGSGSTGELFF
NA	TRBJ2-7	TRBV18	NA	TGTGCCAGCTCACTCGACTCTAACTCCTACGAGCAGTACTTC	CASSLDSNSYEQYF
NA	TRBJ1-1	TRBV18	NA	TGTGCCAGCTCACCACCGACAGGCGCGAAGAACACTGAAGCTTTCTTT	CASSPPTGAKNTEAFF
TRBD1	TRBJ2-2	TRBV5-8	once	TGTGCCAGCAGAAAAGGGCGCAGGGGGCCCTTCGGCGGGGAGCTGTTTTTT	CASRKGRRGPFGGELFF
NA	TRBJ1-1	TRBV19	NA	TGTGCCAGTAGTATCCGGGTTTTGAACACTGAAGCTTTCTTT	CASSIRVLNTEAFF
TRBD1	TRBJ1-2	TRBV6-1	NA	TGTGCCAGCAGAGATGGACAGGGTCACTATGGCTACACCTTC	CASRDGQGHYGYTF
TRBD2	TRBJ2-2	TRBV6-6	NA	TGTGCCAGCAGCCTGACTAGCGGGGACACCGGGGAGCTGTTTTTT	CASSLTSGDTGELFF
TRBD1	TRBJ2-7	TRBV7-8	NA	TGTGCCAGCAGCCCAGGACAGGGCCCCTACGAGCAGTACTTC	CASSPGQGPYEQYF
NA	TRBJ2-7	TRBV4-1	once	TGCGCCAGCAGCCAAGCTGTGATTGGGAGTCCCCCCTACGAGCAGTACTTC	CASSQAVIGSPPYEQYF
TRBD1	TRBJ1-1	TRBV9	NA	TGTGCCAGCAGCGCGAGACAGGGACACACTGAAGCTTTCTTT	CASSARQGHTEAFF
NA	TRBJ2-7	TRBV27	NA	TGTGCCAGCAGTCGGGGGACTGGCCTCTACGAGCAGTACTTC	CASSRGTGLYEQYF
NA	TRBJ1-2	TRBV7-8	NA	TGTGCCAGCAGCTTACGGGGGGCAGCTAACTATGGCTACACCTTC	CASSLRGAANYGYTF
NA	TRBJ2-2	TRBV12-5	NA	TGTGCTAGTGGTCCGCCAGTGAGGGACTTCCTCACCGGGGAGCTGTTTTTT	CASGPPVRDFLTGELFF
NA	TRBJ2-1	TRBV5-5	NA	TGTGCCAGCAGCTTGGCCACAGCTTACAATGAGCAGTTCTTC	CASSLATAYNEQFF
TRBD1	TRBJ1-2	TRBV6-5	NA	TGTGCCAGCAGTTACGCGGGACAGGGGTCCTATGGCTACACCTTC	CASSYAGQGSYGYTF
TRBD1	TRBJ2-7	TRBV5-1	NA	TGCGCCAGCAGCCCAGCTTACAGGGGGCTTTCCTACGAGCAGTACTTC	CASSPAYRGLSYEQYF
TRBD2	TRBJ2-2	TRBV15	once	TGTGCCACCAGGGAGCAAGGACTAGCGGATCACACCGGGGAGCTGTTTTTT	CATREQGLADHTGELFF
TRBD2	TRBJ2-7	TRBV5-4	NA	TGTGCCAGCAGCCCTGGGACTAGCGGGAGCTTTACCTACGAGCAGTACTTC	CASSPGTSGSFTYEQYF
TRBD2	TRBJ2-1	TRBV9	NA	TGTGCCAGCAGCGTAGGGCTAGCGGACAATGAGCAGTTCTTC	CASSVGLADNEQFF
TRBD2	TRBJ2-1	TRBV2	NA	TGTGCCAACCGGACTAGCGGGAGTTTGGGGAATGAGCAGTTCTTC	CANRTSGSLGNEQFF
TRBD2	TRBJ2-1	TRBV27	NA	TGTGCCAGCACTTTGGGAGGGCCCTACAATGAGCAGTTCTTC	CASTLGGPYNEQFF
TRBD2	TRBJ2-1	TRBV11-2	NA	TGTGCCAGCAGCTTAGAGCGCGGGAGCTCCTACAATGAGCAGTTCTTC	CASSLERGSSYNEQFF
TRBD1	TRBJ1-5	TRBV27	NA	TGTGCCAGCAGTTATTCTCGGGGACAGGGGATCAATCAGCCCCAGCATTTT	CASSYSRGQGINQPQHF
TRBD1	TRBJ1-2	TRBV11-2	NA	TGTGCCAGCAGCTTAGACAGGGGGCGCGGCTACACCTTC	CASSLDRGRGYTF
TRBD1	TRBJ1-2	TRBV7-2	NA	TGTGCCAGCACCAGCCTGACAGGGGGATTTCCTCCAACCCTCTATGGCTACACCTTC	CASTSLTGGFPPTLYGYTF
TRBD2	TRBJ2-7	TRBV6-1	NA	TGTGCCAGCAGTGAGGGACTAGCGGGAGATGAAGTCTCCTACGAGCAGTACTTC	CASSEGLAGDEVSYEQYF
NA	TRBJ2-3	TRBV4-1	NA	TGCGCCAGCAAGAGAAGCGACCCTAGCACAGATACGCAGTATTTT	CASKRSDPSTDTQYF